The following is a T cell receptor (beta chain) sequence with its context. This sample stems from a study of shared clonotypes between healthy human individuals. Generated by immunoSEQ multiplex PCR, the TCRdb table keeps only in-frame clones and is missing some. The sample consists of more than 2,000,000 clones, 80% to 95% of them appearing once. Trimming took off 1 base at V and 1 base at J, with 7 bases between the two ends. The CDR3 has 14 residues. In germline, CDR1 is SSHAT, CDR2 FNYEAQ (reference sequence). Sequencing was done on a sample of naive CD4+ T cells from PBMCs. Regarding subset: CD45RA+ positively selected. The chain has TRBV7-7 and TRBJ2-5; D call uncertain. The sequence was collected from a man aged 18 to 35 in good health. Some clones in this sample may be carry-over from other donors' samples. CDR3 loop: CASSLGGSQETQYF. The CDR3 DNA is TGTGCCAGCAGCTTAGGGGGTTCCCAAGAGACCCAGTACTTC.